The 24 T cell receptor beta chains below all came from one sample that was sequenced in a study of blood T cell repertoires in COVID-19. Assay: immunoSEQ multiplex PCR; the TCRdb copy retains only in-frame clones and omits some. Of 99,000 or so clones listed, more than 75% were seen once; the top ten hold roughly 15%. The material sequenced was peripheral blood. These receptors came from a man aged 50-60 years with acute or convalescent COVID-19.

The chain couples TRBV10-1 to TRBJ2-1, with TRBD2 matching over 9 bases. The CDR3 runs 15 residues. After removal of 2 bases from V and 9 bases from J, the junction contained 8 bases not matched to a gene. In germline, CDR1 is WNHNN, CDR2 SYGVQD (reference sequence). The CDR3 region has the DNA TGCGCCAGCAGTGAGCCAGCTAGCGGGAAACGTGAGCAGTTCTTC. Its translation is CASSEPASGKREQFF.

The J gene is TRBJ2-2, the V gene TRBV9; TRBD2 is a possible D gene (6 bases). The CDR3 is made up of 16 amino acids. Germline V gene lookup returns CDR1 SGDLS and CDR2 YYNGEE. Trimming took 4 bases from V and 4 from J, leaving 17 bases between them. The CDR3 protein is CASSPAGSGFTGELFF. The CDR3 nucleotides read TGTGCCAGCAGCCCCGCGGGGAGCGGCTTCACCGGGGAGCTGTTTTTT.

The chain carries TRBV3-1 (or the pseudogene TRBV3-2) and TRBJ1-1; 8 nucleotides agree with TRBD1. V lost 6 bases to trimming and J lost 4 bases; unmatched junction nucleotides: 10. This CDR3 contains 15 residues. Germline V gene sequence: CDR1 LGHDT, CDR2 YNNKEL (reference sequence). The CDR3 DNA reads TGTGCCAGCAGATCGGACAGGGCGGTGGGCACTGAAGCTTTCTTT. Translating it yields CASRSDRAVGTEAFF.

This rearrangement joins TRBV5-4 to TRBJ2-2; D not resolved. Germline V gene sequence: CDR1 SGHNT, CDR2 YYREEE (reference sequence). The V gene lost 4 bases and the J gene lost 3 bases, with 10 bases spanning the gap. The length of the CDR3 is 14 residues. CDR3 sequence (DNA): TGTGCCAGCAGCATAGTTTCGGACACCGGGGAGCTGTTTTTT. Encoded protein: CASSIVSDTGELFF.

The V gene is TRBV6-5, the J gene TRBJ2-7, with D perhaps TRBD1 (5 bases). The germline CDR1 and CDR2 sequences are MNHEY and SVGAGI. With 5 bases removed from V and 3 bases from J, the gap between germline ends came to 11 bases. The CDR3 runs 13 residues. For the CDR3, the DNA is TGTGCCAGCAGTACGACAGCCAACTACGAGCAGTACTTC. It specifies CASSTTANYEQYF.

The V gene is TRBV5-6, the J gene TRBJ1-2; D is ambiguous. V was trimmed by 5 bases and J by 3 bases, leaving 8 bases between them. Germline CDR1 and CDR2: SGHDT and YYEEEE. The CDR3 consists of 12 residues. CDR3 protein: CASSQSDYGYTF. The CDR3 DNA follows: TGTGCCAGCAGTCAGAGCGACTATGGCTACACCTTC. Filled out from reference TRBV5-6 and TRBJ1-2, the complete variable domain reads DAGVTQSPTHLIKTRGQQVTLRCSPKSGHDTVSWYQQALGQGPQFIFQYYEEEERQRGNFPDRFSGHQFPNYSSELNVNALLLGDSALYLCASSQSDYGYTFGSGTRLTVV.

V is TRBV7-8 and J is TRBJ2-7, with D unresolved. With 1 base removed from V and 7 bases from J, the gap between germline ends came to 11 bases. Per germline, CDR1 SGHVS and CDR2 FQNEAQ. This CDR3 region has 13 residues. CDR3 in DNA: TGTGCCAGCAGCTTAGTGGGCTCCCGAGAGCAGTACTTC. It yields the protein CASSLVGSREQYF. Variable domain in full (rest from reference TRBV7-8 and TRBJ2-7): GAGVSQSPRYKVAKRGQDVALRCDPISGHVSLFWYQQALGQGPEFLTYFQNEAQLDKSGLPSDRFFAERPEGSVSTLKIQRTQQEDSAVYLCASSLVGSREQYFGPGTRLTVT.

The chain is built from TRBV11-2 and TRBJ2-1, with a tentative D call TRBD2 (6 bases). From germline, CDR1 is SGHAT and CDR2 FQNNGV. V lost 3 bases and J 0 bases, leaving 9 bases between the germline ends. The CDR3 consists of 15 residues. The CDR3 coding sequence is TGTGCCAGCAGCTTGGACGGGGGCTCCTACAATGAGCAGTTCTTC. It encodes CASSLDGGSYNEQFF.

The J gene is TRBJ2-1, the V gene TRBV4-1, with 7 bases that match TRBD2. Trimming cost V 1 base and J 5 bases; bases outside gene matches: 14. The germline gives CDR1 MGHRA, CDR2 YSYEKL. The CDR3 covers 18 residues. DNA of the CDR3: TGCGCCAGCAGCCAAGGTCCCCGGAAAGCGGGAAGCGACAATGAGCAGTTCTTC. This translates into CASSQGPRKAGSDNEQFF.

The chain has TRBV12-3 or TRBV12-4 and TRBJ2-7, with a possible D match to TRBD2 (6 bases). The CDR3 has 12 amino acids. V was trimmed by 7 bases and J by 4 bases, leaving 11 bases between them. As DNA, the CDR3 is TGTGCCAGCACCCCCGGGGGTTACGAGCAGTACTTC. Translated: CASTPGGYEQYF.

The chain recombines TRBV18 with TRBJ2-3; D perhaps matches TRBD1 (6 bases). Germline V gene lookup returns CDR1 KGHSH and CDR2 LQKENI. This CDR3 is 16 amino acids long. V was shortened by 6 bases and J by 1 base, with 17 bases between the two germline ends. The CDR3 coding sequence is TGTGCCAGCTCGTCCCTGGGGGCAGGTGGCACAGATACGCAGTATTTT. This sequence encodes CASSSLGAGGTDTQYF.

The chain carries TRBV4-1 and TRBJ2-2, with D unclear. Per germline, CDR1 MGHRA and CDR2 YSYEKL. With 1 base removed from V and 4 bases from J, the gap between germline ends came to 7 bases. This CDR3 has 14 amino acids. The CDR3 nucleotides are TGCGCCAGCAGCCAAGTCGCGGCCACCGGGGAGCTGTTTTTT. The encoded protein is CASSQVAATGELFF.

V is TRBV5-1 and J is TRBJ2-5; 13 bases fit TRBD2. The length of the CDR3 is 17 residues. Germline V gene sequence: CDR1 SGHRS, CDR2 YFSETQ. V lost 3 bases to trimming and J lost 4 bases; unmatched junction nucleotides: 9. CDR3 protein: CASSSGLAGVLSETQYF. The CDR3 DNA sequence: TGCGCCAGCAGCTCAGGACTAGCGGGAGTTCTATCAGAGACCCAGTACTTC.

J is TRBJ2-5 and V is TRBV7-9; 13 nucleotides agree with TRBD2. This CDR3 has 16 amino acids. Germline V gene sequence: CDR1 SEHNR, CDR2 FQNEAQ (reference sequence). With 5 bases clipped from V and 2 bases from J, the junction kept 5 bases outside the gene matches. This CDR3 reads CASSPRTSGRQETQYF. The CDR3 DNA reads as TGTGCCAGCAGCCCTAGGACTAGCGGGAGACAAGAGACCCAGTACTTC. Variable domain in full (rest from reference TRBV7-9 and TRBJ2-5): DTGVSQNPRHKITKRGQNVTFRCDPISEHNRLYWYRQTLGQGPEFLTYFQNEAQLEKSRLLSDRFSAERPKGSFSTLEIQRTEQGDSAMYLCASSPRTSGRQETQYFGPGTRLLVL.

The genes are TRBV6-5 and TRBJ2-7, with D possibly TRBD2 on 6 matching bases. The CDR3 sequence is 12 residues long. The germline CDR1 and CDR2 sequences are MNHEY and SVGAGI. Trimming shortened V by 8 bases and J by 6 bases, and 14 bases separated the two germline ends. CDR3 sequence: CASGGARVEQYF. In DNA, the CDR3 is TGTGCCAGCGGAGGGGCCCGGGTCGAGCAGTACTTC.

There are a few counts of this clone. J is TRBJ2-7 and V is TRBV6-2 or TRBV6-3; 7 nucleotides line up with TRBD2. The CDR3 sequence is 21 residues long. Trimming removed 0 bases from V and 3 bases from J; junction bases left unmatched: 23. The germline V gene encodes CDR1 MNHEY and CDR2 SVGEGT. The CDR3 is CASSYSPPGRRRNYFVYEQYF. In DNA, the CDR3 is TGTGCCAGCAGTTACTCACCTCCCGGGAGGCGGAGAAACTATTTTGTCTACGAGCAGTACTTC.

The V call is TRBV4-2, the J call TRBJ2-1, with TRBD1 matching over 11 bases. Germline assignment: CDR1 LGHNA and CDR2 YNFKEQ. The CDR3 length is 15 residues. V lost 3 bases to trimming and J lost 6 bases; unmatched junction nucleotides: 4. CDR3 in DNA: TGTGCCAGCAGCCAGTCCGGGACAGGGGGCAATGAGCAGTTCTTC. Its translation: CASSQSGTGGNEQFF.

This clone was recorded only once. The rearrangement links TRBV19 to TRBJ2-7; 9 positions match TRBD1. V trimming: 6 bases; J trimming: 6 bases; junction bases outside the gene matches: 9. This CDR3 spans 14 amino acids. Germline CDR1 and CDR2: LNHDA and SQIVND (reference sequence). The CDR3 coding sequence is TGTGCCAGTAGCCCGGAGACAGGGGGAGGCGAGCAGTACTTC. It yields the protein CASSPETGGGEQYF.

This clone came up a few times. The chain employs TRBV13 and TRBJ2-7; TRBD2 matches at 8 bases. The CDR3 length is 16 residues. The germline V gene has CDR1 PRHDT and CDR2 FYEKMQ (reference sequence). Unmatched junction bases numbered 7, after V lost 0 bases and J lost 3 bases. The CDR3 region is CASSLGRGGHLYEQYF. CDR3 nucleotide sequence: TGTGCCAGCAGCTTAGGCCGGGGGGGACACCTCTACGAGCAGTACTTC.

The chain employs TRBV7-9 and TRBJ2-3; a weak D match, TRBD1 (5 bases). Germline-derived CDR1 and CDR2 are SEHNR and FQNEAQ (reference sequence). V shed 6 bases and J shed 3 bases, with 25 bases lying between them. This CDR3 comprises 18 residues. CDR3: CASSVTGRYPTRTDTQYF. The CDR3 nucleotides read TGTGCCAGCAGTGTAACAGGACGGTACCCCACACGGACAGATACGCAGTATTTT.

The genes are TRBV2 and TRBJ1-3; D gene ambiguous. V was trimmed by 8 bases and J by 0 bases, leaving 5 bases between them. CDR3 length: 12 amino acids. Germline V lookup: CDR1 SNHLY, CDR2 FYNNEI. In DNA, the CDR3 is TGTGCCAGCGTCAGCTCTGGAAACACCATATATTTT. It yields the protein CASVSSGNTIYF. Drawing the rest from reference TRBV2 and TRBJ1-3, the complete variable domain is EPEVTQTPSHQVTQMGQEVILRCVPISNHLYFYWYRQILGQKVEFLVSFYNNEISEKSEIFDDQFSVERPDGSNFTLKIRSTKLEDSAMYFCASVSSGNTIYFGEGSWLTVV.

This rearrangement joins TRBV28 to TRBJ1-4; 7 positions match TRBD1. Germline CDR1 reads MDHEN; CDR2 reads SYDVKM. The CDR3 loop spans 15 amino acids. The junction had 2 bases not matched to a gene; V was cut back by 1 base and J by 3 bases. The CDR3 is CASSLLQGANEKLFF. In nucleotides, the CDR3 is TGTGCCAGCAGTTTATTGCAGGGGGCTAATGAAAAACTGTTTTTT.

This clone was detected only once. The gene calls are TRBV11-2 and TRBJ1-6, with D possibly being TRBD1 (6 bases). This CDR3 has 14 amino acids. V was trimmed by 4 bases and J by 6 bases, leaving 10 bases between them. CDR1 is SGHAT, CDR2 FQNNGV, per germline. The CDR3 nucleotides read TGTGCCAGCAGCTCCGGACAGTTTAATTCACCCCTCCACTTT. Protein product: CASSSGQFNSPLHF.

This clone was detected a few times. The chain couples TRBV28 to TRBJ2-7, with TRBD2 as a possible D gene (5 bases). V was cut by 5 bases and J by 0 bases, with 14 bases left in between. CDR1 is MDHEN, CDR2 SYDVKM, per germline. The CDR3 spans 15 residues. CDR3 DNA sequence: TGTGCCAGCAGTAGGGCCCGTCGGGGCTCCTACGAGCAGTACTTC. It is translated as CASSRARRGSYEQYF.